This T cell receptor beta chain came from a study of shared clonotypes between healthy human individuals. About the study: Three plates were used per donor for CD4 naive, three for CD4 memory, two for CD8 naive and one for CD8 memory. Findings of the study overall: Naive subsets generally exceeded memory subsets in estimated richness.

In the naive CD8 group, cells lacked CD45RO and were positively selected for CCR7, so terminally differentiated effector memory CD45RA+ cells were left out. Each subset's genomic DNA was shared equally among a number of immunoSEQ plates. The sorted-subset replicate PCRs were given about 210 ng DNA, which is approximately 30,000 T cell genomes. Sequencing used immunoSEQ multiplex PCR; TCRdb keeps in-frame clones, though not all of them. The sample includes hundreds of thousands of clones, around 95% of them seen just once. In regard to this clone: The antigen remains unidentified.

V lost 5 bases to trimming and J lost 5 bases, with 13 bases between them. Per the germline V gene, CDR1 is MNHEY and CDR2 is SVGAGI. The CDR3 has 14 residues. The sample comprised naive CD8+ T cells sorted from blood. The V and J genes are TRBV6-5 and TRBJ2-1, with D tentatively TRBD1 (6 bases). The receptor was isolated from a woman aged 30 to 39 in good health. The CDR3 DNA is TGTGCCAGCAGTCCCCTCTGGGGGCACAATGAGCAGTTCTTC. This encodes CASSPLWGHNEQFF.